These 9 T cell receptor beta chains came from one sample sequenced in a study of cytomegalovirus exposure and HLA in healthy donors (dated by TCRdb to 2017 to 2019). Library construction relied on the immunoSEQ multiplex PCR assay. The multiplex PCR relied on a mix of 60 forward primers for TCR Vbeta segments and 13 reverse primers for TCR Jbeta segments. This immuneACCESS table, as held by TCRdb, lists in-frame sequences with V and J called but not all clones. Of the missing ones, under half trace to an unresolved V gene in checked studies; the others have no known cause. In all, the sample holds about 120,000 clones, and under 90% of those were seen once. Jointly, the top ten make up 8% to 9% of the sample. The sequencing input was PBMCs. The receptor source for this set is a female donor in good health and CMV-seropositive.

CDR3 residues: CASSLAPRESVYEQYF. CDR3 nucleotide sequence: TGTGCCAGCAGCTTAGCGCCCAGGGAATCTGTCTACGAGCAGTACTTC. This chain uses TRBV7-6 with TRBJ2-7; tentative D call: TRBD1 (5 bases). The ends were cut back, 0 bases at V and 3 bases at J, with 15 bases in the middle. Looked up from germline, CDR1 is SGHVS and CDR2 is FNYEAQ. This CDR3 comprises 16 residues.

The V call is TRBV5-1, the J call TRBJ2-3, with 14 bases that match TRBD2. The CDR3 consists of 17 residues. Germline trimming cut 1 base from V and 1 base from J; bases unmatched to any gene: 2. From germline, CDR1 is SGHRS and CDR2 YFSETQ. The chain's CDR3 is CASSLRGLAGGTDTQYF. The CDR3 DNA follows: TGCGCCAGCAGCTTGAGGGGACTAGCGGGGGGCACAGATACGCAGTATTTT.

Notes on this clone: Relative to the germline gene, one junction end is altered; a read error may explain this. The chain carries TRBV19 and TRBJ1-5; 7 nucleotides agree with TRBD1. CDR1 is LNHDA, CDR2 SQIVND, per germline (reference sequence). The CDR3 loop spans 15 amino acids. The CDR3: CASSLDREGNQPQHF. CDR3 coding DNA: TGTGCCAGTAGTCTAGACAGGGAAGGCAATCAGCCCCAGCATTTT.

The genes are TRBV7-9 and TRBJ2-2; 9 bases fit TRBD2. V shed 3 bases, J shed 7 bases, and the junction held 9 bases outside the gene matches. From germline, CDR1 is SEHNR and CDR2 FQNEAQ (reference sequence). The CDR3 extends over 16 amino acids. CDR3 nucleotides: TGTGCCAGCAGCTTGGAGCGGGGGGTGTCGGACGGGGAGCTGTTTTTT. Translating it yields CASSLERGVSDGELFF. The full variable domain, rest sourced from reference TRBV7-9 and TRBJ2-2, is DTGVSQNPRHKITKRGQNVTFRCDPISEHNRLYWYRQTLGQGPEFLTYFQNEAQLEKSRLLSDRFSAERPKGSFSTLEIQRTEQGDSAMYLCASSLERGVSDGELFFGEGSRLTVL.

This chain connects TRBV30 to TRBJ1-3; TRBD1 agrees at 7 bases. This CDR3 spans 15 amino acids. V gave up 3 bases and J gave up 0 bases; unmatched junction bases: 5. Germline V gene sequence: CDR1 GTSNPN, CDR2 SVGIG (reference sequence). CDR3: CAWRWDSFSGNTIYF. For the CDR3, the DNA is TGTGCCTGGAGATGGGACAGCTTCTCTGGAAACACCATATATTTT.

This clone appeared once. CDR3 region: CSVEDQNGPYNSPLHF. The CDR3 region has the DNA TGCAGCGTTGAAGACCAGAATGGGCCCTATAATTCACCCCTCCACTTT. The chain has TRBV29-1 and TRBJ1-6; D unclear. The CDR3 totals 16 residues. CDR1 and CDR2 (germline): SQVTM, ANQGSEA. V was shortened by 0 bases and J by 2 bases, with 11 bases between the two germline ends.

The rearrangement uses TRBV15 and TRBJ1-5; TRBD1 is a possible D gene (5 bases). V lost 1 base, J lost 0 bases, and 7 bases lay in between. CDR1 and CDR2 (germline): LNHNV, YYDKDF (reference sequence). This CDR3 has 15 residues. The CDR3 bases are TGTGCCACCAGCAGAGGACAGTATAGCAATCAGCCCCAGCATTTT. Protein sequence: CATSRGQYSNQPQHF.

This chain joins TRBV5-1 and TRBJ1-4; tentatively, D is TRBD1 (6 bases). V dropped 2 bases and J dropped 5 bases, with 10 bases sitting between them. The length of the CDR3 is 14 residues. Germline V gene lookup returns CDR1 SGHRS and CDR2 YFSETQ. CDR3 sequence (DNA): TGCGCCAGCAGCTTCGGGCAGGGGAATGAAAAACTGTTTTTT. This codes for CASSFGQGNEKLFF.

V gene TRBV9 combines with J gene TRBJ1-1; D not resolved. CDR3 length: 14 residues. Germline values: CDR1 SGDLS, CDR2 YYNGEE. V gave up 4 bases and J gave up 1 base, with 11 bases separating them. The CDR3 DNA is TGTGCCAGCAGCCCAACGACGGGGAACACTGAAGCTTTCTTT. Translated: CASSPTTGNTEAFF.